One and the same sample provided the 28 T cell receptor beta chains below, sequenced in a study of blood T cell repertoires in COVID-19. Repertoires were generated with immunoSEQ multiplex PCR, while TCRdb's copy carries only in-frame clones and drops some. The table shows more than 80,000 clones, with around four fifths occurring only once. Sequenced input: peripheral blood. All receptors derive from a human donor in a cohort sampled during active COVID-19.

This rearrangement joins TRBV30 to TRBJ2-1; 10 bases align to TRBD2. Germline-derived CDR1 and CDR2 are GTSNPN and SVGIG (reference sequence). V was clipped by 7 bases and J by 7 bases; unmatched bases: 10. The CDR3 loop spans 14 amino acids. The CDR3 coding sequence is TGTGCCTCTACCGGACTAGCGGCGGGGAATGAGCAGTTCTTC. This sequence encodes CASTGLAAGNEQFF.

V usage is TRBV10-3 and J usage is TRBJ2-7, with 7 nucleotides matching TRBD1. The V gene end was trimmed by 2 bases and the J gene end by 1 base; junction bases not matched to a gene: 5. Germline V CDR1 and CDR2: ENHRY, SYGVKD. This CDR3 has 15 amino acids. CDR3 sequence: CAISEGQANSYEQYF. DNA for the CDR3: TGTGCCATCAGTGAGGGACAGGCGAATTCCTACGAGCAGTACTTC.

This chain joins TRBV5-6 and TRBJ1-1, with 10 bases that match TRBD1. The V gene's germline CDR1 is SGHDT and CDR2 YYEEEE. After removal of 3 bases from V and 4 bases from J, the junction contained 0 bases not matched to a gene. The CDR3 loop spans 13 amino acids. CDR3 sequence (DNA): TGTGCCAGCAGCTGGACAGGGGGCACTGAAGCTTTCTTT. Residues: CASSWTGGTEAFF. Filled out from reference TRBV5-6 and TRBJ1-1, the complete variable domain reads DAGVTQSPTHLIKTRGQQVTLRCSPKSGHDTVSWYQQALGQGPQFIFQYYEEEERQRGNFPDRFSGHQFPNYSSELNVNALLLGDSALYLCASSWTGGTEAFFGQGTRLTVV.

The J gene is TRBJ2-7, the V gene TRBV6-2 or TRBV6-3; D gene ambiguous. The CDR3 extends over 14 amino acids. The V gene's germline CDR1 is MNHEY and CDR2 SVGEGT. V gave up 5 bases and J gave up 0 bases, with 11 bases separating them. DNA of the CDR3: TGTGCCAGCAGTGCACAGCTGAGCTCCTACGAGCAGTACTTC. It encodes CASSAQLSSYEQYF.

CDR3: CASTLEGQPSYGYTF. Written as DNA, the CDR3 is TGTGCCAGCACCCTAGAGGGTCAACCAAGCTATGGCTACACCTTC. The chain is built from TRBV7-2 and TRBJ1-2; D is unclear. Per germline, CDR1 SGHTA and CDR2 FQGNSA. The V end lost 7 bases, the J end lost 4 bases, and 19 bases lay between the germline ends. This CDR3 is 15 amino acids long. Combining the CDR3 with reference TRBV7-2 and TRBJ1-2 gives the whole variable domain GAGVSQSPSNKVTEKGKDVELRCDPISGHTALYWYRQSLGQGLEFLIYFQGNSAPDKSGLPSDRFSAERTGGSVSTLTIQRTQQEDSAVYLCASTLEGQPSYGYTFGSGTRLTVV.

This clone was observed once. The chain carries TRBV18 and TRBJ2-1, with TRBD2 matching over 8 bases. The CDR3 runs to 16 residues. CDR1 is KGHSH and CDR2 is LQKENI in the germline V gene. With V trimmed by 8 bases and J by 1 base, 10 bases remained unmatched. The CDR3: CASREVSGGSYNEQFF. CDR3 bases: TGTGCCAGCCGTGAAGTGAGCGGGGGTTCCTACAATGAGCAGTTCTTC.

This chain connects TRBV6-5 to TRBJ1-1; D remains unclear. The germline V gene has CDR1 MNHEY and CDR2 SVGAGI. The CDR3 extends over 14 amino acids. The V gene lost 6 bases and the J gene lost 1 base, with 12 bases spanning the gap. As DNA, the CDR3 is TGTGCCAGCAGGGGCGGGCTCCCGAACACTGAAGCTTTCTTT. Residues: CASRGGLPNTEAFF.

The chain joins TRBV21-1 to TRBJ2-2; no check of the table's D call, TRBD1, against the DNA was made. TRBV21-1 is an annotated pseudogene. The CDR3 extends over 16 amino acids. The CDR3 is CASSKVRRENTGELFF. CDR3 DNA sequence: TGTGCCAGCAGCAAAGTACGCAGGGAGAACACCGGGGAGCTGTTTTTT.

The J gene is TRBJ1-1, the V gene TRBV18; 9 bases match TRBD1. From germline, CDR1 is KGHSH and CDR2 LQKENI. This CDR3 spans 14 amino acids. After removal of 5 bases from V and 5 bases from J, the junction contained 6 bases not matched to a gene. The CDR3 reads CASSFGTGFTEAFF. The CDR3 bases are TGTGCCAGCTCATTCGGGACAGGGTTTACTGAAGCTTTCTTT.

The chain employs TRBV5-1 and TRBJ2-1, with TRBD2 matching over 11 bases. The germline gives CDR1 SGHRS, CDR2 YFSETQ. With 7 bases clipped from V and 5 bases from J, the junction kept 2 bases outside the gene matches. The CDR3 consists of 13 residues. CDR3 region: CASGTSGDNEQFF. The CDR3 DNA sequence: TGCGCCAGCGGGACTAGCGGAGACAATGAGCAGTTCTTC.

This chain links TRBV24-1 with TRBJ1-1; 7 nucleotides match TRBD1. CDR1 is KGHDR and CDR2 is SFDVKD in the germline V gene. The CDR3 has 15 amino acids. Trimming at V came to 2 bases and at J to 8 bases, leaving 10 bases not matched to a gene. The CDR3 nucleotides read TGTGCCACCAGTGATTCGAACGGACAGGTTACCGAAGCTTTCTTT. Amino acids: CATSDSNGQVTEAFF.

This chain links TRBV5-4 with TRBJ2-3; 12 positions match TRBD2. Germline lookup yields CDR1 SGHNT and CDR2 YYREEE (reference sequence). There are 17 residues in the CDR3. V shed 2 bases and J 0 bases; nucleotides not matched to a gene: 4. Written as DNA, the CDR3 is TGTGCCAGCAGCTTTCGTGGGACTAGCGGGAGCACAGATACGCAGTATTTT. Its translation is CASSFRGTSGSTDTQYF.

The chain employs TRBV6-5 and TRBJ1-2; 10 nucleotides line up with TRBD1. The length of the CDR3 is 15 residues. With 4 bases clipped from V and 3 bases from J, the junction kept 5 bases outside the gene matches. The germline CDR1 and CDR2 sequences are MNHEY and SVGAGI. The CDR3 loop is CASSSGTGEHYGYTF. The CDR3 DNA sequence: TGTGCCAGCAGTTCCGGGACAGGGGAGCACTATGGCTACACCTTC.

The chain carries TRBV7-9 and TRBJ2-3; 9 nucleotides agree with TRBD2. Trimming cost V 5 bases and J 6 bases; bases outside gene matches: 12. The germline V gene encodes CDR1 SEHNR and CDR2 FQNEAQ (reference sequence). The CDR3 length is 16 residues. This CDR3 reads CASSPDAREGRDTQYF. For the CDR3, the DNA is TGTGCCAGCAGCCCGGATGCGCGGGAGGGTAGGGATACGCAGTATTTT.

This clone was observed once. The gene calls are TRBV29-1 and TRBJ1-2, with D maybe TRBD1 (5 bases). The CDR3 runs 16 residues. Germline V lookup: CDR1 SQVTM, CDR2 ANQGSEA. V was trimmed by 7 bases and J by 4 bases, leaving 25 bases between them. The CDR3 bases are TGCAGCGCCCTATCTGCAGCTTCGACAGACAGCTATGGCTACACCTTC. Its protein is CSALSAASTDSYGYTF.

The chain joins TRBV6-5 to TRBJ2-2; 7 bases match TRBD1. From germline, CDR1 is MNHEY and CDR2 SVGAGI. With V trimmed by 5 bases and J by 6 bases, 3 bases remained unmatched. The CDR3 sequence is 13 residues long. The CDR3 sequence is CASSRTGAGELFF. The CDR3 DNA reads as TGTGCCAGCAGTAGAACAGGGGCCGGGGAGCTGTTTTTT.

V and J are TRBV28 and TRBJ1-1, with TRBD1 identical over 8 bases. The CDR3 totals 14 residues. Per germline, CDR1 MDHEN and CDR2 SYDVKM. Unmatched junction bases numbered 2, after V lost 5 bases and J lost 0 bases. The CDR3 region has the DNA TGTGCCAGCAGTAGGACAGGGTTGAACACTGAAGCTTTCTTT. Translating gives CASSRTGLNTEAFF.

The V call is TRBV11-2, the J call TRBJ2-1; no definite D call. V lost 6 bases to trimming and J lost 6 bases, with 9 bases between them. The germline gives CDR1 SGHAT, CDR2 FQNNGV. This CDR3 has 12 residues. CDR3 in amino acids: CASSSGSNEQFF. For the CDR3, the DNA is TGTGCCAGCAGTTCAGGCAGCAATGAGCAGTTCTTC.

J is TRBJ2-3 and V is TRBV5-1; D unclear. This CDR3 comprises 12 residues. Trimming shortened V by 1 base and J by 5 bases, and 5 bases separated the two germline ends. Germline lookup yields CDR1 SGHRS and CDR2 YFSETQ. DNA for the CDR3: TGCGCCAGCAGCTTGCAGGAAGATACGCAGTATTTT. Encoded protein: CASSLQEDTQYF. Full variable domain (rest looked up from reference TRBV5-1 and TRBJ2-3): KAGVTQTPRYLIKTRGQQVTLSCSPISGHRSVSWYQQTPGQGLQFLFEYFSETQRNKGNFPGRFSGRQFSNSRSEMNVSTLELGDSALYLCASSLQEDTQYFGPGTRLTVL.

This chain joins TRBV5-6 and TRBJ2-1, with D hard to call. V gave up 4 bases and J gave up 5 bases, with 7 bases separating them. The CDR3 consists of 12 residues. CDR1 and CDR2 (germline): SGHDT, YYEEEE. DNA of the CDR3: TGTGCCAGCAGCCAGACTGACAATGAGCAGTTCTTC. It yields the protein CASSQTDNEQFF.

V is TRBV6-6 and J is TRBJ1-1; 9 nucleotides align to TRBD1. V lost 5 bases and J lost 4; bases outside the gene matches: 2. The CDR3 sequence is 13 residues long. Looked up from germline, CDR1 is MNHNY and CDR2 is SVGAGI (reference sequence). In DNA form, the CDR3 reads TGTGCCAGCAGTGGACAGGGGACCACTGAAGCTTTCTTT. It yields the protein CASSGQGTTEAFF.

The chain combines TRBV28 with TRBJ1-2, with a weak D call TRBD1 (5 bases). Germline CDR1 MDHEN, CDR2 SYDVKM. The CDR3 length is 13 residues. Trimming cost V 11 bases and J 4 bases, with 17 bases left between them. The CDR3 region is CAAQGAESYGYTF. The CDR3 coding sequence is TGTGCCGCGCAAGGGGCAGAAAGCTATGGCTACACCTTC.

The CDR3 coding sequence is TGTGCCACCAGCAGAGCGGGGGGGAAAAACATTCAGTACTTC. Protein product: CATSRAGGKNIQYF. This rearrangement joins TRBV15 to TRBJ2-4, with 8 positions matching TRBD2. The CDR3 consists of 14 residues. Germline trimming cut 1 base from V and 4 bases from J; bases unmatched to any gene: 0. From germline, CDR1 is LNHNV and CDR2 YYDKDF (reference sequence).

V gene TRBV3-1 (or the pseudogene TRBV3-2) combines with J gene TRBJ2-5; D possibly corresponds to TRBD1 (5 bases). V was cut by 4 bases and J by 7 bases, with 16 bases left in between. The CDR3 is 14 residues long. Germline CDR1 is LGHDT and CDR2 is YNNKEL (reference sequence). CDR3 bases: TGTGCCAGCAGCCCCCTGACAGTCCTGGGGACCCAGTACTTC. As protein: CASSPLTVLGTQYF.

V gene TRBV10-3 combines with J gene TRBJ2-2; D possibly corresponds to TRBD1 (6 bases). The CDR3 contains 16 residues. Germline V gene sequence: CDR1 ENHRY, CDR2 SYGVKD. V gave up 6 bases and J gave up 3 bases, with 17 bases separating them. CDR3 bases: TGTGCCATCAGAGCCCCAGGGGCGATGGACACCGGGGAGCTGTTTTTT. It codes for CAIRAPGAMDTGELFF.

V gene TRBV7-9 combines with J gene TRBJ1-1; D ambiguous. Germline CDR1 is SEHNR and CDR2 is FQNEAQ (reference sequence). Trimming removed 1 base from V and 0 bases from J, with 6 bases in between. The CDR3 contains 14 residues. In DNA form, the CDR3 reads TGTGCCAGCAGCTTAGAACTGATGAACACTGAAGCTTTCTTT. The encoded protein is CASSLELMNTEAFF.

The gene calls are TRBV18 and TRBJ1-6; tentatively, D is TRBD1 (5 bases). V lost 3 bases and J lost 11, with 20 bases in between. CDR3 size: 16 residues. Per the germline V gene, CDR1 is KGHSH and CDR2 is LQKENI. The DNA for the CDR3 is TGTGCCAGCTCACCCTCCACCGGGACCTCGGGGGCACCCCTCCACTTT. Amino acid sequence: CASSPSTGTSGAPLHF.

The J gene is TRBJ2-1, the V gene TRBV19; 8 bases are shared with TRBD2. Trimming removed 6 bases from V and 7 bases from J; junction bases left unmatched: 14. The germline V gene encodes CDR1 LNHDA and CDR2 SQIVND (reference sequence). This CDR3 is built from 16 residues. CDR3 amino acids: CASSQRGRGRWNEQFF. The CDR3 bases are TGTGCCAGTAGCCAACGAGGACGCGGGAGGTGGAATGAGCAGTTCTTC.